This T cell receptor beta chain was recorded in a study of blood T cell repertoires in COVID-19. Original data processing: Nucleated cell counts were estimated from reference gene primer amplification. TCRdb's copy holds only in-frame clones and misses some; the assay was immunoSEQ multiplex PCR. That table supplies the V and J calls and clone size; D and trimming were determined from the DNA. The repertoire holds more than 65,000 clones, 82% seen once, with roughly an eighth in the top ten. Germline V gives CDR1 KGHDR, CDR2 SFDVKD. V lost 5 bases to trimming and J lost 4 bases; unmatched junction nucleotides: 2. The CDR3 has 13 residues. This clone was recorded only once.

Sequencing was carried out using peripheral blood. The chain couples TRBV24-1 to TRBJ1-2, with 8 bases fitting TRBD1. This sequence was found in an elderly woman with acute or convalescent COVID-19. The CDR3 DNA is TGTGCCACCAGTGGGGGGACAGGCTATGGCTACACCTTC. Translated, it gives CATSGGTGYGYTF.